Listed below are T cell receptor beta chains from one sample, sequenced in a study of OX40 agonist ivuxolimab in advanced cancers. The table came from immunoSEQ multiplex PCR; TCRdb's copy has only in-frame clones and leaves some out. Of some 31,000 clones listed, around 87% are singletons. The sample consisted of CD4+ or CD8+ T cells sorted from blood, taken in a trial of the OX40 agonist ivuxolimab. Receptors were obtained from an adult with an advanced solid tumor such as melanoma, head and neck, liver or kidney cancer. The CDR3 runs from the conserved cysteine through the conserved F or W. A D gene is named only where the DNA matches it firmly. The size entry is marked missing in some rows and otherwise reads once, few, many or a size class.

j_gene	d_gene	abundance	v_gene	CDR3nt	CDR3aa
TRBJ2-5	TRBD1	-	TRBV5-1	TGCGCCAGCAGCCCCCGGACAGGGGGATCAGAGACCCAGTACTTC	CASSPRTGGSETQYF
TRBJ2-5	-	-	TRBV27	TGTGCCAGCAGTTTAAGAGGGATAGTAAGGGAGACCCAGTACTTC	CASSLRGIVRETQYF
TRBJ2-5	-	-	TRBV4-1	TGCGCCAGCAGCGAAGGTTCGGCAAGCGGGCAAGAGACCCAGTACTTC	CASSEGSASGQETQYF
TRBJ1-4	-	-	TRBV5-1	TGCGCCAGCAGCTTCTTGGGAGGGTCTAATGAAAAACTGTTTTTT	CASSFLGGSNEKLFF
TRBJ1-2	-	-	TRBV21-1	TGTGCCAGCAGCATAAGGTTCGGGACAGGGGGCGACTGCGGCTACACCTTC	CASSIRFGTGGDCGYTF
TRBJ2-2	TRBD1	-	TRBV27	TGTGCCAGCAGTAAGACAGGGACCGCGAACACCGGGGAGCTGTTTTTT	CASSKTGTANTGELFF
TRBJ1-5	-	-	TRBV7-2	TGTGCCAGCAGCTTAATGGGGTCGAGGCAGCCCCAGCATTTT	CASSLMGSRQPQHF
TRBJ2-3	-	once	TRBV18	TGTGCCAGCTCACCAGCGGTTAGCACAGATACGCAGTATTTT	CASSPAVSTDTQYF
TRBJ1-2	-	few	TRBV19	TGTGCCAGTAGCCCTGACACGGGCTATGGCTACACCTTC	CASSPDTGYGYTF
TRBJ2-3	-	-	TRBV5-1	TGCGCCAGCAGTTGGACCCACCAAGAAGCAGATACGCAGTATTTT	CASSWTHQEADTQYF
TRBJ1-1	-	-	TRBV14	TGTGCCAGCAGCCAGAGCCAGTACACTGAAGCTTTCTTT	CASSQSQYTEAFF
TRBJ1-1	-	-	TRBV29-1	TGCAGCGCTTCCTCGGGGGGGAACACTGAAGCTTTCTTT	CSASSGGNTEAFF
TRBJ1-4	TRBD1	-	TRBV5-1	TGCGCCAGCAGGCAGACAGGGGATAATGAAAAACTGTTTTTT	CASRQTGDNEKLFF
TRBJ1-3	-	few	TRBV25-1	TGTGCCAGCAGCACAGGCCTCGGAAACACCATATATTTT	CASSTGLGNTIYF
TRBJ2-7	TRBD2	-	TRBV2	TGTGCCAGCAGACAGGGACTAGCGGGAGGTTACGAGCAGTACTTC	CASRQGLAGGYEQYF
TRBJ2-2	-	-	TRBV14	TGTGCCAGCAGCCAAGAGTCAGTCGGGGAGCTGTTTTTT	CASSQESVGELFF
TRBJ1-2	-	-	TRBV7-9	TGTGCCAGCAGCCCTACAGGGTTGGGCTACACCTTC	CASSPTGLGYTF
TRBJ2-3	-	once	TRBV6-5	TGTGCCAGCAGTTACTCTCGGACAACAGATACGCAGTATTTT	CASSYSRTTDTQYF
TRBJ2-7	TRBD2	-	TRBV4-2	TGTGCCAGCAGCGTTAGCGGGGGCTCCTACGAGCAGTACTTC	CASSVSGGSYEQYF
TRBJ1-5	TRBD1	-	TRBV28	TGTGCCAGCAGTTCCCGGGACAGGGGGTTGAGTCAGCCCCAGCATTTT	CASSSRDRGLSQPQHF
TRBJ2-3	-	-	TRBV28	TGTGCCAGCAGCACTAGCACAGATACGCAGTATTTT	CASSTSTDTQYF
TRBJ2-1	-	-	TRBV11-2	TGTGCCAGCAGCCCCTCTAGGGGGGGGGAGCAGTTCTTC	CASSPSRGGEQFF
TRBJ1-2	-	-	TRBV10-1	TGCGCCAGCAGTGTAGACAGAATCTATGGCTACACCTTC	CASSVDRIYGYTF
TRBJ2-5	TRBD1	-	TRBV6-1	TGTGCCAGCAGTGTCTGGGACAGGGACCAAGAGACCCAGTACTTC	CASSVWDRDQETQYF
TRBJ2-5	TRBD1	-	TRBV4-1	TGCGCCAGCAGCCAGGGGACAGGGATTCGGCAAGAGACCCAGTACTTC	CASSQGTGIRQETQYF
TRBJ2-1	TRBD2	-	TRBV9	TGTGCCAGCAGCGCCACCCTGGGGAGGGCCCCCGCTTTGGGGGAGCAGTTCTTC	CASSATLGRAPALGEQFF
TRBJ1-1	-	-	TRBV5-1	TGCGCCAGCAGCTTGCAACAGCTCACTGAAGCTTTCTTT	CASSLQQLTEAFF
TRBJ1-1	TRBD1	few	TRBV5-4	TGTGCCAGCAGCTTGCCCGGGACAGGGCCCGGCGCTTTCTTT	CASSLPGTGPGAFF
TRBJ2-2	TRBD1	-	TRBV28	TGTGCCAGCAGATACGGACAGGGTGAGCTGTTTTTT	CASRYGQGELFF
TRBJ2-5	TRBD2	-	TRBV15	TGTGCCACCAGCAGCGGACTAGCGGAAGAGACCCAGTACTTC	CATSSGLAEETQYF
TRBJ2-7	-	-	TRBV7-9	TGTGCCAGCAGCTTAGTCAGGGAACCCTACGAGCAGTACTTC	CASSLVREPYEQYF
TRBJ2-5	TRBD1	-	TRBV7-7	TGTGCTAGCAGCCGGGGACAGGGCAAAGAGACCCAGTACTTC	CASSRGQGKETQYF
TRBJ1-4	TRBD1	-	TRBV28	TGTGCCAGCAGTTTATTGGGACAGGGCGGTGAAAAACTGTTTTTT	CASSLLGQGGEKLFF
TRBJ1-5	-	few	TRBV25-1	TGTGCCAGCAGTCCCACAGGGTTCCAGCCCCAGCATTTT	CASSPTGFQPQHF
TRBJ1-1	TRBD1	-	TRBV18	TGTGCCAGCTCACCGGACAGGGACCATGAAGCTTTCTTT	CASSPDRDHEAFF
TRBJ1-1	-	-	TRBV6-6	TGTGCCAGCAGTTTCCCTGTGACAGCAAGAACCCCTGAAGCTTTCTTT	CASSFPVTARTPEAFF
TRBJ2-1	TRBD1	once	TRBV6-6	TGTGCCAGCAGTTCAGGGGGCCAGGACAATGAGCAGTTCTTC	CASSSGGQDNEQFF
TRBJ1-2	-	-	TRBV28	TGTGCCAGCAGTTTCTCGTCGACTAACTATGGCTACACCTTC	CASSFSSTNYGYTF
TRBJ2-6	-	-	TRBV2	TGTGCCAGCAGTGTTCAGGGCGTCTCTGGGGCCAACGTCCTGACTTTC	CASSVQGVSGANVLTF
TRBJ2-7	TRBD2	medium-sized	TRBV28	TGTGCCAGCAGTTTCCTGGGGGGTGCGGCTAGCGGCTACGAGCAGTACTTC	CASSFLGGAASGYEQYF
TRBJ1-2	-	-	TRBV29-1	TGCAGCGTTGAAGGCAGCCTAAACTATGGCTACACCTTC	CSVEGSLNYGYTF
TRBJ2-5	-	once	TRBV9	TGTGCCAGCAGCGCCCCTTACAGGGAAGAGACCCAGTACTTC	CASSAPYREETQYF
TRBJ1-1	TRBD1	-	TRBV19	TGTGCCAGTTCTTTGACAGGGGTCACTGAAGCTTTCTTT	CASSLTGVTEAFF
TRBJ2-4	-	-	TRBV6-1	TGTGCTAGCAAGGAGAGGGTAGAAAAAAACATTCAGTACTTC	CASKERVEKNIQYF